Listed below are T cell receptor beta chains from one sample, sequenced in a study of graft-versus-host responses after intestinal transplantation. Clones were sequenced by immunoSEQ multiplex PCR, and TCRdb holds only the in-frame ones, with some missing. There are about 59,000 clones in the sample; about 94% occur only once, and around 0.38% lies in the top ten. Their specific antigens are unknown. Sequencing was performed on unstimulated CD4+ T cells sorted from spleen or lymph node cells, taken before transplant. The receptors here all came from a human donor who was the organ donor for an intestinal transplant. Both conserved end residues are part of each CDR3. D genes are given only for firm matches. Clone sizes are given selectively: once, few, many, or a class where the clone is expanded.

V	size	J	D	DNA	CDR3
TRBV4-2	NA	TRBJ1-1	NA	TGTGCCAGCAGCCAGGGGTTAAAGGACACTGAAGCTTTCTTT	CASSQGLKDTEAFF
TRBV29-1	once	TRBJ2-1	TRBD2	TGCAGCGTTGAAGGACGGACTAGCGGGGAAGAGCAGTTCTTC	CSVEGRTSGEEQFF
TRBV11-2	NA	TRBJ1-5	NA	TGTGCCAGCAGCTTACAGGGCAATCAGCCCCAGCATTTT	CASSLQGNQPQHF
TRBV5-1	NA	TRBJ2-7	NA	TGCGCCAGCAGCTTTTCCCCGCCAGGGACGAGCTCCTACGAGCAGTACTTC	CASSFSPPGTSSYEQYF
TRBV7-8	NA	TRBJ2-7	NA	TGTGCCAGCAGCTCCTCTGCTCTTGGGGCTAAGCAGTACTTC	CASSSSALGAKQYF
TRBV9	NA	TRBJ2-7	NA	TGTGCCAGCAGCGTAGGGGGAGCCTTCGAGCAGTACTTC	CASSVGGAFEQYF
TRBV7-2	NA	TRBJ2-5	TRBD1	TGTGCCAGCAGCTTATCCGGGACAGGGGGCTCAGAGACCCAGTACTTC	CASSLSGTGGSETQYF
TRBV19	NA	TRBJ1-1	NA	TGTGCCAGTAAGGTGGCAGGCATAAGGACTGAAGCTTTCTTT	CASKVAGIRTEAFF
TRBV6-5	NA	TRBJ2-6	NA	TGTGCCAGCAGTTACTCGAGTTCTTCTGGGGCCAACGTCCTGACTTTC	CASSYSSSSGANVLTF
TRBV4-2	NA	TRBJ2-3	TRBD2	TGTGCCAGCAGCCAGAGCGAGCGGGGGACAGATACGCAGTATTTT	CASSQSERGTDTQYF
TRBV7-3	NA	TRBJ2-3	TRBD1	TGTGCCAGCAGCTCCGGGACAGCGACCTTGCAGTATTTT	CASSSGTATLQYF
TRBV6-1	NA	TRBJ1-2	TRBD1	TGTGCCAGCAGTGACAACAGGGGCAGCTATGGCTACACCTTC	CASSDNRGSYGYTF
TRBV5-1	NA	TRBJ2-3	NA	TGCGCCAGCAGCTTGGGAGGCCGTGTGACAGATACGCAGTATTTT	CASSLGGRVTDTQYF
TRBV4-3	NA	TRBJ2-1	NA	TGCGCCAGCAGCCAAGAGTTACGGGGCGGGCAGTTCTTC	CASSQELRGGQFF
TRBV7-2	NA	TRBJ2-2	NA	TGTGCCAGCAGACGCGCGAACACCGGGGAGCTGTTTTTT	CASRRANTGELFF
TRBV7-9	NA	TRBJ2-7	NA	TGTGCCAGCAGCTCCCACGACAGGAGCTCCTACGAGCAGTACTTC	CASSSHDRSSYEQYF